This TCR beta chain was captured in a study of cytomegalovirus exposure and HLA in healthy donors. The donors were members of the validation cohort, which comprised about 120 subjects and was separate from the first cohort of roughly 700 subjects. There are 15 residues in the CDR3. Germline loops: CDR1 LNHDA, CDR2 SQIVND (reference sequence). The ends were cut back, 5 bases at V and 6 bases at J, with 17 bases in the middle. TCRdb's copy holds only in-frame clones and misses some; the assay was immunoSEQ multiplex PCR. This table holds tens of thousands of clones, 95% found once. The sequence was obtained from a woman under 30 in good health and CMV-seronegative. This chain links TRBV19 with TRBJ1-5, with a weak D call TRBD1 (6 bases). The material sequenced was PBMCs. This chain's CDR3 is CASSQGQGGVQPQHF. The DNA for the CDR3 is TGTGCCAGTAGTCAGGGGCAGGGTGGGGTTCAGCCCCAGCATTTT.